This T cell receptor (beta chain) appears in the sequencing data of a study of shared clonotypes between healthy human individuals (dated by TCRdb to about 2020). As for the study more broadly: The cohort included three men and two women between 18 and 49 years of age. To estimate repertoire size and how much clonotypes are shared between individuals, the study performed deep sequencing of blood TCR repertoires from a few healthy adults. Per donor, leukapheresis produced somewhere between about 0.85 and 9.5 billion PBMCs. For each donor, three plates each were used for CD4 naive and CD4 memory, two plates were used for CD8 naive, and one plate was used for CD8 memory. Libraries were prepared and TCR repertoires were sequenced by different laboratories using diverse techniques, in order to increase sequencing depth and limit assay-specific biases.

Study-wide findings and limitations: Compared with non-shared clonotypes, clonotypes shared by all four sorted-subset donors had higher generation probabilities. Across a few donors, about 5.2% of naive CD4, approximately 3.6% of naive CD8, approximately 2.5% of memory CD4, and approximately 0.4% of memory CD8 clonotypes were shared. Sampling was restricted to blood, and TCR repertoires in tissue are likely to differ from TCR repertoires in blood. Larger estimated clonotype richness was generally found for naive subsets than for memory subsets. Based on pairwise subsampling, the degree of clonotype sharing among donors was expected to be affected by sequencing depth. Because the study included a small number of donors, the genetic and exposure-history diversity represented was limited. Incomplete sequencing was indicated by rarefaction of sorted-subset datasets, despite the large sequencing depth.

Using the deep immunoSEQ assay, TCR CDR3 regions were amplified from genomic DNA by multiplex PCR. Extracted genomic DNA from each cell subset was spread evenly across all wells of several immunoSEQ 96-well plates, with each plate serving as a replicate. For sorted subsets, each replicate PCR was loaded with 200 ng genomic DNA, equivalent to about 33,000 T cell genomes. Purified libraries were quantified with a Qubit 3.0 fluorometer, sized on a Bioanalyzer 2100, and re-quantified with the KAPA Library Quantification kit. A separate single-read 150-cycle Illumina NextSeq 550 flow cell was used to sequence each immunoSEQ 96-well plate. The authors' analysis ran thus. Because only junctional sequences without quality scores were contained in the immunoSEQ output, filtering matching that applied to full-length reads could not be performed. To assign V/J genes and CDR3, sequences were annotated against IMGT germline references using PyIR, a Python wrapper for IgBLAST v1.9. Reads were filtered out if the reads had weak V/J assignments (E-value above 1e-6), no CDR3, stop codons, out-of-frame junctions, or ambiguous translated residues. A V3J clonotype was defined by an identical inferred V gene, J gene, and CDR3 amino acid sequence. The percentage overlap between two repertoires was calculated by dividing the number of shared unique clonotypes by the size of the smaller repertoire. Richness of each repertoire was evaluated using RTK rarefaction, the Chao1 estimator, and Recon v2.1 estimates of unobserved clonotypes. OLGA was used to compute generation probabilities for all TCRbeta clonotypes that the gDNA method yielded from a handful of donors. What TCRdb holds here is the immuneACCESS table cut down to in-frame rearrangements. Part of the clones is not present; checked against another copy, under half of the missing clones reflect an unresolved V gene, and the others are unexplained. V, J and clone size are those of that table, while D and trimming were read from the DNA. The sample includes approximately 600,000 clones, with 85% to 95% observed a single time. Jointly, the top ten make up approximately 0.11% of the sample.

A remark on this clone: Its recognized antigen is unknown. There are no base qualities to consult, and no much larger clone falls within one base.

CD8 naive samples were obtained by positive selection for CCR7 among CD45RO-negative cells, yielding a CD45RA+CCR7+ population from which TemRA cells were excluded. Donors were healthy HIV-negative adults with no recently reported acute infections or vaccinations. Every donor was a Caucasian adult residing in Nashville, Tennessee, USA. After blood collection by leukapheresis, PBMCs were isolated using Ficoll-Histopaque density gradient centrifugation and then cryopreserved in the vapor phase of liquid nitrogen. Analytical flow cytometry was used to check the purity and quantity of each magnetically sorted T cell population. Each sorted fraction had its genomic DNA isolated and then quantified by UV absorbance on a Nanodrop 2000c. CDR1 and CDR2 are read off the germline V gene as SGDLS and YYNGEE. Including the terminal cysteine and phenylalanine, the CDR3 comprises 14 residues. Solely the CDR3 DNA is kept, with 42 bases framed from the first base. Germline trimming amounts to 2 bases on V and 2 bases on J, with 2 as the count of junction bases outside the gene matches.

This sequence was found in a woman in her 30s in good health. Sequencing used naive CD8+ T cells sorted from blood. What this sample's cell subset or site label stands for: CD45RA+CCR7+. The sequence links TRBV9 to TRBJ2-3; 7 middle bases align to TRBD1. The DNA reads as follows: TGTGCCAGCAGCGTGACAGGGAACACAGATACGCAGTATTTT. It codes for CASSVTGNTDTQYF.